What follows describes a single TCR beta chain. Its antigen is undetermined. V lost 5 bases and J 0 bases, leaving 12 bases between the germline ends. The CDR3 sequence is 15 residues long. Germline V gene lookup returns CDR1 SGHNT and CDR2 YYREEE (reference sequence). This sample was taken from a study of T cell responses to AZD1222 COVID-19 vaccine. Study in general: Pooling was applied to second doses at about 4 or about 12 weeks.

Overall study findings and caveats: Just a handful of AZD1222 recipients were seropositive at baseline. Unmutated variant regions are reportedly targeted by nearly half of spike-specific TCRs.

The assay was immunoSEQ multiplex PCR, and TCRdb's table has in-frame clones only and misses some. The sample lists some 86,000 clones, over 75% occurring once. Sequenced material: peripheral blood, taken on day 0 of AZD1222 vaccination. The origin of this receptor is an adult in good health. J is TRBJ1-3 and V is TRBV5-4; maybe TRBD1 (5 bases). The CDR3 loop is CASSPGGGSGNTIYF. The CDR3 nucleotides are TGTGCCAGCAGTCCTGGGGGGGGCTCTGGAAACACCATATATTTT.